Listed here are 23 T cell receptor beta chains from one sample, sequenced in a study of T cells in Graves' hyperthyroidism and ophthalmopathy. The TCR beta CDR3 regions underwent amplification using RNA transcripts as the source. Carried out on the TCR CDR3, a first-round RT-PCR used the HTBI primer set. One entry per CDR3 protein, called by TCRdb with MiXCR from the multiplex PCR reads. The table shows roughly 380,000 distinct CDR3 sequences, with 15% to 20% occurring only once. Sequenced input: blood. The source of these receptors is a woman between 40 and 50 years old with Graves' ophthalmopathy.

The chain combines TRBV27 with TRBJ2-7; TRBD2 might be the D (6 bases). This CDR3 is built from 15 residues. V was cut by 2 bases and J by 4 bases, with 15 bases left in between. Germline lookup yields CDR1 MNHEY and CDR2 SMNVEV (reference sequence). CDR3 in DNA: TGTGCCAGCAGTTTAGGCGGGGCCCCCGGATACGAGCAGTACTTC. This encodes CASSLGGAPGYEQYF.

This clonotype was seen only a few times. The chain links TRBV9 to TRBJ2-7; 7 bases agree with TRBD2. J gave up 0 bases and V 4 bases, and 10 bases lay outside the gene matches. CDR3 length: 16 amino acids. Germline CDR1 reads SGDLS; CDR2 reads YYNGEE. In DNA form, the CDR3 reads TGTGCCAGCAGCCCCTCTAGCGGTCGAAGCTCCTACGAGCAGTACTTC. Its protein is CASSPSSGRSSYEQYF. Complete variable domain (other parts from reference TRBV9 and TRBJ2-7): DSGVTQTPKHLITATGQRVTLRCSPRSGDLSVYWYQQSLDQGLQFLIQYYNGEERAKGNILERFSAQQFPDLHSELNLSSLELGDSALYFCASSPSSGRSSYEQYFGPGTRLTVT.

Many counts were recorded for this clonotype. The rearrangement joins TRBV4-1 to TRBJ1-2; D is unresolved. Trimming removed 0 bases at V and 0 bases at J, with 8 bases between. There are 15 residues in the CDR3. Germline V gene lookup returns CDR1 MGHRA and CDR2 YSYEKL. CDR3 protein: CASSQDAAANYGYTF. In nucleotides, the CDR3 is TGCGCCAGCAGCCAAGATGCGGCGGCTAACTATGGCTACACCTTC.

The chain employs TRBV6-1 and TRBJ2-3, with TRBD2 matching over 8 bases. The CDR3 has 14 amino acids. J gave up 2 bases and V 6 bases, and 4 bases lay outside the gene matches. Germline lookup yields CDR1 MNHNS and CDR2 SASEGT. This chain's CDR3 is CASRGAGDTDTQYF. In DNA form, the CDR3 reads TGTGCCAGCAGGGGAGCGGGAGACACAGATACGCAGTATTTT.

A few counts support this clonotype. This chain joins TRBV6-1 and TRBJ1-1; the match to TRBD1 covers 7 bases. The CDR3 is 15 amino acids. Germline V gene sequence: CDR1 MNHNS, CDR2 SASEGT. Losses at the gene ends were 3 bases for V and 2 bases for J; bases not matched to a gene: 6. The CDR3 is CASSDRGSLNTEAFF. CDR3 nucleotide sequence: TGTGCCAGCAGTGACAGGGGGAGCTTAAACACTGAAGCTTTCTTT.

This clonotype appeared many times. Here the CDR3 DNA reads TGTGCCAGCAGCTTGGGGGGATCAGGCAATCAGCCCCAGCATTTT. It encodes CASSLGGSGNQPQHF. The rearrangement joins TRBV7-2 to TRBJ1-5; D might be TRBD1 (5 bases). V gave up 3 bases and J gave up 2 bases, with 11 bases separating them. This CDR3 region has 15 residues. Per the germline V gene, CDR1 is SGHTA and CDR2 is FQGNSA.

This sequence joins TRBV6-2 or TRBV6-3 and TRBJ2-7; no clear D. The V end lost 2 bases, the J end lost 3 bases, and 8 bases lay between the germline ends. The CDR3 runs to 13 residues. Germline-derived CDR1 and CDR2 are MNHEY and SVGEGT. The CDR3, as DNA: TGTGCCAGCAGTTACACTCTAAACTACGAGCAGTACTTC. It is translated as CASSYTLNYEQYF.

This clonotype was recorded at least ten times. The chain joins TRBV12-3 or TRBV12-4 to TRBJ1-5, with D tentatively TRBD1 (6 bases). The length of the CDR3 is 15 residues. V lost 5 bases, J lost 0 bases, and 11 bases lay in between. The CDR3 nucleotides read TGTGCCAGCAGTACCGGGACACTTAGCAATCAGCCCCAGCATTTT. As protein: CASSTGTLSNQPQHF.

In its sample, this clonotype was seen many times. The genes are TRBV11-1 and TRBJ2-2; D is ambiguous. The CDR3 has 16 residues. Germline V gene lookup returns CDR1 SGHAT and CDR2 FQDESV (reference sequence). The V and J ends lost 0 bases and 0 bases respectively, with 8 bases between them. This CDR3 reads CASSLAVGANTGELFF. CDR3 nucleotides: TGTGCCAGCAGCTTAGCCGTTGGGGCGAACACCGGGGAGCTGTTTTTT.

Many counts were recorded for this clonotype. The gene calls are TRBV12-3 or TRBV12-4 and TRBJ2-4; 9 bases are a match to TRBD1. CDR3 size: 13 residues. With V trimmed by 4 bases and J by 7 bases, 2 bases remained unmatched. DNA of the CDR3: TGTGCCAGCAGTTGGGACAGGGAGAACATTCAGTACTTC. Protein: CASSWDRENIQYF.

This clonotype showed up many times. This sequence joins TRBV6-1 and TRBJ2-4; D uncertain. This CDR3 spans 20 amino acids. Germline CDR1 reads MNHNS; CDR2 reads SASEGT. V was clipped by 2 bases and J by 0 bases, with 23 bases between them. The CDR3 region has the DNA TGTGCCAGCAGTGAAAGATCGGTTGCCACCGGAGACATAGCCAAAAACATTCAGTACTTC. Protein sequence: CASSERSVATGDIAKNIQYF.

This clonotype has at least ten counts. The chain links TRBV6-1 to TRBJ1-1, with D maybe TRBD1 (5 bases). The CDR3 extends over 14 amino acids. Germline V gene sequence: CDR1 MNHNS, CDR2 SASEGT. The V end lost 2 bases, the J end lost 1 base, and 8 bases lay between the germline ends. CDR3: CASSEQGSNTEAFF. CDR3 DNA: TGTGCCAGCAGTGAACAGGGCTCGAACACTGAAGCTTTCTTT.

This clonotype showed up many times. The V gene is TRBV27, the J gene TRBJ2-4; the D gene is possibly TRBD1 (5 bases). Per the germline V gene, CDR1 is MNHEY and CDR2 is SMNVEV (reference sequence). V lost 3 bases and J 1 base, leaving 10 bases between the germline ends. This CDR3 comprises 15 residues. CDR3 sequence (DNA): TGTGCCAGCAGTTTTCAGGGTGGGGCCAAAAACATTCAGTACTTC. It codes for CASSFQGGAKNIQYF.

This clonotype was picked up many times. This sequence joins TRBV19 and TRBJ1-5, with 7 bases fitting TRBD1. The germline CDR1 and CDR2 sequences are LNHDA and SQIVND (reference sequence). The length of the CDR3 is 14 residues. V lost 6 bases, J lost 7 bases, and 9 bases stayed unmatched. Here the CDR3 DNA reads TGTGCCAGTAGCCTAACAGGGGCTGGACAGCCCCAGCATTTT. It codes for CASSLTGAGQPQHF. Supplemented by reference TRBV19 and TRBJ1-5, the full variable domain reads DGGITQSPKYLFRKEGQNVTLSCEQNLNHDAMYWYRQDPGQGLRLIYYSQIVNDFQKGDIAEGYSVSREKKESFPLTVTSAQKNPTAFYLCASSLTGAGQPQHFGDGTRLSIL.

Ten or more counts support this clonotype. The chain recombines TRBV11-2 with TRBJ2-7; TRBD2 matches at 8 bases. CDR3 length: 16 residues. Unmatched junction bases numbered 9, after V lost 0 bases and J lost 5 bases. CDR1 SGHAT and CDR2 FQNNGV come from the germline V gene. This CDR3 is CASSLEASGLADEQYF. The CDR3 bases are TGTGCCAGCAGCTTAGAAGCTTCAGGACTAGCCGACGAGCAGTACTTC.

This clonotype was seen at least ten times. The chain recombines TRBV20-1 with TRBJ2-7; possibly TRBD1 or TRBD2 for D (5 bases each). Germline lookup yields CDR1 DFQATT and CDR2 SNEGSKA (reference sequence). The V end was cut by 6 bases, the J end by 1 base, with 19 bases between. The CDR3 loop spans 15 amino acids. The CDR3 nucleotides are TGCAGTGCGGACCTGGGACCGCAAGGGTCCTACGAGCAGTACTTC. Protein product: CSADLGPQGSYEQYF.

The chain recombines TRBV12-3 or TRBV12-4 with TRBJ1-2, with unresolved D. The V gene lost 2 bases and the J gene lost 4 bases, with 11 bases spanning the gap. CDR3 length equals 14 residues. The CDR3 sequence: CASSLQGSGYGYTF. The CDR3 DNA is TGTGCCAGCAGTTTACAAGGGTCGGGCTATGGCTACACCTTC.

This clonotype has at least ten counts. The chain is built from TRBV12-3 or TRBV12-4 and TRBJ2-7; possibly TRBD1 for D (6 bases). CDR3 size: 14 residues. V dropped 5 bases and J dropped 0 bases, with 11 bases sitting between them. The chain's CDR3 is CASSRTGFSYEQYF. In nucleotides, the CDR3 is TGTGCCAGCAGTCGAACAGGGTTCTCCTACGAGCAGTACTTC.

The CDR3 spells CASSLILMNTEAFF. The CDR3 DNA follows: TGTGCCAGCAGCCTGATTCTTATGAACACTGAAGCTTTCTTT. The chain links TRBV7-8 to TRBJ1-1; D is unresolved. Germline CDR1 SGHVS, CDR2 FQNEAQ. V lost 5 bases and J 0 bases, leaving 10 bases between the germline ends. The CDR3 runs to 14 residues.

This clonotype was recorded at least ten times. The genes are TRBV11-1 and TRBJ2-4; no clear D gene. Germline assignment: CDR1 SGHAT and CDR2 FQDESV (reference sequence). Trimming left V 5 bases short and J 9 bases short, with 14 bases between. The CDR3 is made up of 13 amino acids. CDR3 DNA: TGTGCCAGCAGCCTCGCCCCAGGAGTCATTCAGTACTTC. It specifies CASSLAPGVIQYF.

This clonotype was counted a few times. The rearrangement joins TRBV2 to TRBJ2-2, with a possible D match to TRBD2 (5 bases). This CDR3 has 14 residues. Germline assignment: CDR1 SNHLY and CDR2 FYNNEI. Deletions cut 4 bases from V and 4 bases from J, with 10 bases between. CDR3: CASSVRDGTGELFF. In nucleotides, the CDR3 is TGTGCCAGCAGTGTCCGGGATGGCACCGGGGAGCTGTTTTTT.

This clonotype has a count of ten or more. The V call is TRBV15, the J call TRBJ2-2, with 8 nucleotides matching TRBD1. V was clipped by 5 bases and J by 9 bases; unmatched bases: 11. Germline lookup yields CDR1 LNHNV and CDR2 YYDKDF (reference sequence). This CDR3 contains 15 residues. This CDR3 is CATSLDRGVVWELFF. CDR3 nucleotide sequence: TGTGCCACCAGCCTTGACAGGGGAGTGGTCTGGGAGCTGTTTTTT.

Many counts were recorded for this clonotype. The V gene is TRBV2, the J gene TRBJ2-7, with D unclear. CDR1 SNHLY and CDR2 FYNNEI come from the germline V gene. V lost 0 bases and J 6 bases, leaving 6 bases between the germline ends. The CDR3 covers 12 residues. Written as DNA, the CDR3 is TGTGCCAGCAGTGAAGCCCCCCGCGAGCAGTACTTC. It encodes CASSEAPREQYF.